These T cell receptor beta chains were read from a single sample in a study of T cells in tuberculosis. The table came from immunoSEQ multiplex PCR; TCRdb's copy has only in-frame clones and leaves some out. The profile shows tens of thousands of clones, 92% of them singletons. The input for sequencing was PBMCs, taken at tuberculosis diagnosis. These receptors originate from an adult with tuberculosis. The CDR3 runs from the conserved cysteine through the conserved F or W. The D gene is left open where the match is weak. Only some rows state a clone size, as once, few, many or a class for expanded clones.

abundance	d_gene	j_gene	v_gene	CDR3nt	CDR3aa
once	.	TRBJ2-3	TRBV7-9	TGTGCCAGCAGCTTGACAGCCAATACGCAGTATTTT	CASSLTANTQYF
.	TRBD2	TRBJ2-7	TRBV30	TGTGCCTGGACCGGCGGGAGGGCCGTGGCCTACGAGCAGTACTTC	CAWTGGRAVAYEQYF
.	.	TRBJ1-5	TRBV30	TGTGCCTGGAGTGTCAGTGGCAATCAGCCCCAGCATTTT	CAWSVSGNQPQHF
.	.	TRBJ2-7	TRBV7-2	TGTGCCAGCAGCTTAGCCTGGCAGGGGACGATCGAGCAGTACTTC	CASSLAWQGTIEQYF
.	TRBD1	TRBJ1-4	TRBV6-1	TGTGCCAGCAGTGACCCCGGGACAGGGGGGGGAAAACTGTTTTTT	CASSDPGTGGGKLFF
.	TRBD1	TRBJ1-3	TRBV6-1	TGTGCCAGCAGTGAAGACCGGGACAGAGCTGGAAACACCATATATTTT	CASSEDRDRAGNTIYF
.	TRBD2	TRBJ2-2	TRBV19	TGTGCCACAAACCCCAGGACTAGCGGGGAGGCCACCGGGGAGCTGTTTTTT	CATNPRTSGEATGELFF
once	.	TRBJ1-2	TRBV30	TGTGCCTGGAGTCCACAGGCAGGAGGCTACACCTTC	CAWSPQAGGYTF
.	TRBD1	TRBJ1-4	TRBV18	TGTGCCAGCTCACGGGACAGTCTTGAAAAACTGTTTTTT	CASSRDSLEKLFF
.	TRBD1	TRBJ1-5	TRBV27	TGTGCCAGCAGTTTCCGCCGACAGGGAAACGGTCAGCCCCAGCATTTT	CASSFRRQGNGQPQHF
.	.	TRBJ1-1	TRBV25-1	TGTGCCAGCAGTGAATATGGGGAGGGGGAGAACACTGAAGCTTTCTTT	CASSEYGEGENTEAFF
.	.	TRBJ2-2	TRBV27	TGTGCCAGCAGTTTAGCGGGGTCCGGGGGAGCCGGGGAGCTGTTTTTT	CASSLAGSGGAGELFF
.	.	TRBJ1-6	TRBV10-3	TGTGCCATCAGTGAGTCGGCCGGGGGGTCACCCCTCCACTTT	CAISESAGGSPLHF
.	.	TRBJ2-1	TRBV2	TGTGCCAGCAGGCAAGCCGGGACTGAACCTAACAATGAGCAGTTCTTC	CASRQAGTEPNNEQFF